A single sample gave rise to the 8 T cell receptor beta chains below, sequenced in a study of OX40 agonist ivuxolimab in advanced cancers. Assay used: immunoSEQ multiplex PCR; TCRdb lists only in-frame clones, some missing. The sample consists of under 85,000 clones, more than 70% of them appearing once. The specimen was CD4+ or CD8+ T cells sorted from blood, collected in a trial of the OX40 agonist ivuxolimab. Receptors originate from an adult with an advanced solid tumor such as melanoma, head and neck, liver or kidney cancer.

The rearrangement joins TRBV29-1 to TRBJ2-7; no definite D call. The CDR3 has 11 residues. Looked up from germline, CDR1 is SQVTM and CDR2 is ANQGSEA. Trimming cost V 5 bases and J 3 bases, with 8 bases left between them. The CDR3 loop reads CSVTDDYEQYF. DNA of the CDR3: TGCAGCGTTACGGACGACTACGAGCAGTACTTC.

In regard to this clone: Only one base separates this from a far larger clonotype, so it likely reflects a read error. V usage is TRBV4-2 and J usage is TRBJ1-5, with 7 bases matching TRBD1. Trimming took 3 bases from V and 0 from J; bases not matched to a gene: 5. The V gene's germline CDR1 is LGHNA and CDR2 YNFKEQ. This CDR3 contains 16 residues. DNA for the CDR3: TGTGCCAGCAGCCAGGGGACAGAAAATAGCAATCAGCCCCAGCATTTT. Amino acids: CASSQGTENSNQPQHF.

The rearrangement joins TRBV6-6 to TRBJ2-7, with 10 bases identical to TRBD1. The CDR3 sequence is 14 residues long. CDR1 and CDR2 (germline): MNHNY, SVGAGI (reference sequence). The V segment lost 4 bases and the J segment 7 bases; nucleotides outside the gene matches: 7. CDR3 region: CASSWGGQGWEQYF. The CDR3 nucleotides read TGTGCCAGCAGTTGGGGGGGACAGGGGTGGGAGCAGTACTTC.

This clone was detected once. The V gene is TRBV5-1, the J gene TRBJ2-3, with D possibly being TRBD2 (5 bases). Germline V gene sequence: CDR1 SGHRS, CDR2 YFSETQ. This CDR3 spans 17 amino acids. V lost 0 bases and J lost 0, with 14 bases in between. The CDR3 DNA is TGCGCCAGCAGCTTGGACGCGGGCAGCTCTAGCACAGATACGCAGTATTTT. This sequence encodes CASSLDAGSSSTDTQYF.

This chain's CDR3 is CAIGGQGAKNEQFF. In nucleotides, the CDR3 is TGTGCCATCGGGGGCCAGGGGGCGAAGAATGAGCAGTTCTTC. The chain uses TRBV10-3 and TRBJ2-1; 8 nucleotides align to TRBD1. After removal of 8 bases from V and 7 bases from J, the junction contained 10 bases not matched to a gene. CDR1 and CDR2 from the germline V gene are ENHRY and SYGVKD. This CDR3 contains 14 residues.

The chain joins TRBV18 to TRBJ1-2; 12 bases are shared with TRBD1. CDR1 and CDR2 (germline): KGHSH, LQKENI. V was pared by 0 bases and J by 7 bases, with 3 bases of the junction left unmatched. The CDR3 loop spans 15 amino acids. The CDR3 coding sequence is TGTGCCAGCTCACCACCGGGGACAGGGGGCTCTGGCTACACCTTC. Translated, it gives CASSPPGTGGSGYTF. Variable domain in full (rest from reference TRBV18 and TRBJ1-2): NAGVMQNPRHLVRRRGQEARLRCSPMKGHSHVYWYRQLPEEGLKFMVYLQKENIIDESGMPKERFSAEFPKEGPSILRIQQVVRGDSAAYFCASSPPGTGGSGYTFGSGTRLTVV.

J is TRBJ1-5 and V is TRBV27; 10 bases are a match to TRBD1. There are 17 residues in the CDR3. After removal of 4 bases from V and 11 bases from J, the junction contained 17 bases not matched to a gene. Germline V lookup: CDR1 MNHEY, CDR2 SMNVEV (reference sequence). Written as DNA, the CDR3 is TGTGCCAGCAGTTACCTGGGACAGGGGAAAGTACAATCAGCCCAGCATTTT. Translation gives CASSYLGQGKVQSAQHF.

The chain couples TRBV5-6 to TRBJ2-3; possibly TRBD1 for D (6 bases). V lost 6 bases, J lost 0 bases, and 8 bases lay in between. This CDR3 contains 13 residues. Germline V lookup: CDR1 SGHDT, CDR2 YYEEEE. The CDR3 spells CASTRGSTDTQYF. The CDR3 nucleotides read TGTGCCAGCACCAGGGGTAGCACAGATACGCAGTATTTT.